The present entry profiles one TCR beta chain with its context. The antigen is undetermined. Sequenced by immunoSEQ multiplex PCR; TCRdb stores in-frame clones only, minus some. In the table there are millions of clones, just over 90% of which are singletons. The record originates from a study of shared clonotypes between healthy human individuals. Points from the study as a whole: The researchers took only blood, and tissue repertoires probably look different.

V was cut by 0 bases and J by 10 bases, with 18 bases left in between. In germline, CDR1 is SGDLS, CDR2 YYNGEE. This CDR3 is 15 amino acids long. What was sequenced was naive CD4+ T cells from PBMCs. Subset reported: CD45RA+ positively selected. V gene TRBV9 combines with J gene TRBJ2-3, with D unclear. This clonotype originated in a man aged 18 to 30 in good health. Some clones in this sample may be carry-over from other donors' samples. DNA for the CDR3: TGTGCCAGCAGCGTAGAGGCCCGGAGCCTACCGCCGCAGTATTTT. This codes for CASSVEARSLPPQYF.